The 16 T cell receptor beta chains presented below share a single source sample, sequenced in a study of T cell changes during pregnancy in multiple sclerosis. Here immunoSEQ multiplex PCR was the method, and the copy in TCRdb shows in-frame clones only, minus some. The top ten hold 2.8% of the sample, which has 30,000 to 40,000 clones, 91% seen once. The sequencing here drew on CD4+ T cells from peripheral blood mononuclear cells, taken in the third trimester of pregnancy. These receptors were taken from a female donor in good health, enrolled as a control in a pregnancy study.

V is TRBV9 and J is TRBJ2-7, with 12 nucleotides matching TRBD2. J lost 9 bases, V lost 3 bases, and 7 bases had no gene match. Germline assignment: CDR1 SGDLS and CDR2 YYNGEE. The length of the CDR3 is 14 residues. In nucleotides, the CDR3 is TGTGCCAGCAGCGCCAGGACTAGCGGGACGTCGCAGTACTTC. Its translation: CASSARTSGTSQYF.

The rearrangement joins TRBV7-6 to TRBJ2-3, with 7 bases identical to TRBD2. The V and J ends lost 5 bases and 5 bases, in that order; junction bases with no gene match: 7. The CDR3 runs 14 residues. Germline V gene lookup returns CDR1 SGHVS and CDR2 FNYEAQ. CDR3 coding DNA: TGTGCCAGCAGCCGTAGACTAGCTGGAGATACGCAGTATTTT. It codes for CASSRRLAGDTQYF.

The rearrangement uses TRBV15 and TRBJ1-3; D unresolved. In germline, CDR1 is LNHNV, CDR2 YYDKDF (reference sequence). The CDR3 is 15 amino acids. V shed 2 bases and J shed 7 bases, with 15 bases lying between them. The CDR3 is CATSRSGRLRNTIYF. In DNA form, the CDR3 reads TGTGCCACCAGCAGAAGCGGCAGGCTAAGGAACACCATATATTTT. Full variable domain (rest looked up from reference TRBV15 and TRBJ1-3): DAMVIQNPRYQVTQFGKPVTLSCSQTLNHNVMYWYQQKSSQAPKLLFHYYDKDFNNEADTPDNFQSRRPNTSFCFLDIRSPGLGDTAMYLCATSRSGRLRNTIYFGEGSWLTVV.

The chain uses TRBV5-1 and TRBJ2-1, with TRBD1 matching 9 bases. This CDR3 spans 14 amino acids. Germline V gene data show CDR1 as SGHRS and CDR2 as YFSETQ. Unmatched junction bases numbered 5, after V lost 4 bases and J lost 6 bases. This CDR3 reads CASSHEDRGNEQFF. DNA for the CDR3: TGCGCCAGCAGCCACGAGGACAGGGGCAATGAGCAGTTCTTC.

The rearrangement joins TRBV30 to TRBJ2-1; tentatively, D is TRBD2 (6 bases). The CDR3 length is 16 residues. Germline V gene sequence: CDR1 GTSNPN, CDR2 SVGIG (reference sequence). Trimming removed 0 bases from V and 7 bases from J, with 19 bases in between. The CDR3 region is CAWSVRLPRLENEQFF. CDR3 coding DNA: TGTGCCTGGAGTGTAAGGTTGCCGAGACTAGAAAATGAGCAGTTCTTC.

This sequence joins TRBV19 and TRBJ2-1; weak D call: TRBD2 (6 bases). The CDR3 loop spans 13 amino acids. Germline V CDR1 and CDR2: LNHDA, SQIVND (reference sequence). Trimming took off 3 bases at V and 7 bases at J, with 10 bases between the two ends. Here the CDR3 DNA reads TGTGCCAGTAGTATGGAGGGTTGGAATGAGCAGTTCTTC. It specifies CASSMEGWNEQFF.

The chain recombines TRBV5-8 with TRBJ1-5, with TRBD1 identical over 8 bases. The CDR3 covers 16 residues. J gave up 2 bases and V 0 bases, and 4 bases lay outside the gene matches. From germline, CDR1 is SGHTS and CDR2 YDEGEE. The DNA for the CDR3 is TGTGCCAGCAGCTTGGTCTACAGGGGGGGCAATCAGCCCCAGCATTTT. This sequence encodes CASSLVYRGGNQPQHF.

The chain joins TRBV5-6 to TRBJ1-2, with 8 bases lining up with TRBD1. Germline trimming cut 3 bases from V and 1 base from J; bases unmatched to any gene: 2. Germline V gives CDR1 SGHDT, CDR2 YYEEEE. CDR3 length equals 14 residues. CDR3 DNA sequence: TGTGCCAGCAGCTCAGACAGGGGTAACTATGGCTACACCTTC. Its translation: CASSSDRGNYGYTF.

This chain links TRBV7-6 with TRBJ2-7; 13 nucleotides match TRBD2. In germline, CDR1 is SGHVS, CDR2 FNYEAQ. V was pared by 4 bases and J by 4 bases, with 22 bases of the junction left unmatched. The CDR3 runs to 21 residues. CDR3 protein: CASSSLLRTSGSSGKRYEQYF. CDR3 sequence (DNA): TGTGCCAGCAGCTCACTACTTCGGACTAGCGGGAGTTCCGGGAAACGATACGAGCAGTACTTC.

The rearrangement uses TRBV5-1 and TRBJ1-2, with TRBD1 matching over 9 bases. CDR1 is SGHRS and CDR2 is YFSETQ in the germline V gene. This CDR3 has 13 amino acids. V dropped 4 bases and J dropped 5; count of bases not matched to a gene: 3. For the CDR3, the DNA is TGCGCCAGCAGCCGAGGACAGGGGTATGGCTACACCTTC. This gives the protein CASSRGQGYGYTF.

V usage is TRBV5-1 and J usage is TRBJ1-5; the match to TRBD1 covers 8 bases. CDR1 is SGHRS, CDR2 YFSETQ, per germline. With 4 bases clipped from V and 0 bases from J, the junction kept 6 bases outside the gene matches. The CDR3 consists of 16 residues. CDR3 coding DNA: TGCGCCAGCAGCATTGGGACAGGTGATAGCAATCAGCCCCAGCATTTT. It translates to CASSIGTGDSNQPQHF.

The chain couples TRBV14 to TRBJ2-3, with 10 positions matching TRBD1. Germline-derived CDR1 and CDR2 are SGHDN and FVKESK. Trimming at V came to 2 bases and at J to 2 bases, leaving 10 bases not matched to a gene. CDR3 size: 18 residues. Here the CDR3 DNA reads TGTGCCAGCAGCCAAAGTTGGACAGGGGGTATGAACACAGATACGCAGTATTTT. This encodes CASSQSWTGGMNTDTQYF.

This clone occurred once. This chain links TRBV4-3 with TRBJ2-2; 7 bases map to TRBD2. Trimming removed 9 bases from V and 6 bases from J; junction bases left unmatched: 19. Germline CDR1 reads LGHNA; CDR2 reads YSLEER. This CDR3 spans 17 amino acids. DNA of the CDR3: TGCGCCAGTCGTGTGTTCGTGGGCGGGAGTACTGCCGGGGAGCTGTTTTTT. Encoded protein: CASRVFVGGSTAGELFF.

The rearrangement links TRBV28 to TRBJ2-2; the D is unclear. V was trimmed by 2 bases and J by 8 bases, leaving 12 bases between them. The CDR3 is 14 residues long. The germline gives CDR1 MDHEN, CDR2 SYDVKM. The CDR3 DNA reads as TGTGCCAGCAGTTTACCCCCCCCCAGGGGGGAGCTGTTTTTT. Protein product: CASSLPPPRGELFF. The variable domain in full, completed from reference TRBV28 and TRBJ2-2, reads DVKVTQSSRYLVKRTGEKVFLECVQDMDHENMFWYRQDPGLGLRLIYFSYDVKMKEKGDIPEGYSVSREKKERFSLILESASTNQTSMYLCASSLPPPRGELFFGEGSRLTVL.

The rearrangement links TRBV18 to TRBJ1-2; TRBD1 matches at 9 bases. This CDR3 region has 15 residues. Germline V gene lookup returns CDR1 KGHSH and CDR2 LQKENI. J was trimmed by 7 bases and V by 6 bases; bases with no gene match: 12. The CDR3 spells CASSPDRGPRGGYTF. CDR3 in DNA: TGTGCCAGCTCTCCGGACAGGGGCCCTAGGGGTGGCTACACCTTC. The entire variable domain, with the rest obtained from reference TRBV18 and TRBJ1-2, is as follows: NAGVMQNPRHLVRRRGQEARLRCSPMKGHSHVYWYRQLPEEGLKFMVYLQKENIIDESGMPKERFSAEFPKEGPSILRIQQVVRGDSAAYFCASSPDRGPRGGYTFGSGTRLTVV.

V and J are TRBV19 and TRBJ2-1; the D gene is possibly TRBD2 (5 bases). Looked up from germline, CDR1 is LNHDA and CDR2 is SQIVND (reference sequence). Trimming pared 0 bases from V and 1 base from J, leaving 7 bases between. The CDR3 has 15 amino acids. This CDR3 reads CASSIDPGSYNEQFF. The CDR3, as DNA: TGTGCCAGTAGTATAGACCCGGGGTCCTACAATGAGCAGTTCTTC.